Each of the 24 T cell receptor beta chains below was sequenced from the same sample in a study of T cell repertoires in cytomegalovirus infection. These receptors' antigens are unknown. TCRdb passed the reads through MiXCR, listing each CDR3 protein once. Of 450,000 to 600,000 distinct CDR3 sequences in the sample, around 35% are singletons; the top ten hold roughly 17%. This material consisted of cultured PBMCs, taken from culture after CMV antigen stimulation. These receptors were taken from a human donor in good health (CMV status not recorded). Some clones in this sample may be carry-over from other donors' samples.

This clonotype was picked up a small number of times. This rearrangement joins TRBV25-1 to TRBJ2-5; 9 nucleotides agree with TRBD2. Looked up from germline, CDR1 is MGHDK and CDR2 is SYGVNS. V shed 3 bases, J shed 5 bases, and the junction held 4 bases outside the gene matches. The CDR3 covers 14 residues. The CDR3 spells CASSEASGIETQYF. CDR3 sequence (DNA): TGTGCCAGCAGTGAGGCTAGCGGGATTGAGACCCAGTACTTC.

This chain's CDR3 is CASSYSLMNTEAFF. DNA of the CDR3: TGTGCCAGCAGTTACTCTCTGATGAACACTGAAGCTTTCTTT. The chain uses TRBV6-2 or TRBV6-3 and TRBJ1-1; D unresolved. Germline CDR1 reads MNHEY; CDR2 reads SVGEGT. V dropped 0 bases and J dropped 0 bases, with 5 bases sitting between them. This CDR3 contains 14 residues.

The chain employs TRBV6-4 and TRBJ1-1; no reliable D call. Trimming removed 0 bases at V and 4 bases at J, with 9 bases between. Germline V gene data show CDR1 as MRHNA and CDR2 as SNTAGT. CDR3 length: 14 amino acids. CDR3 bases: TGTGCCAGCAGTGACTCAGGGTGGAGCACTGAAGCTTTCTTT. It translates to CASSDSGWSTEAFF.

This CDR3 reads CASSLNSGSEQYF. In DNA, the CDR3 is TGTGCCAGCAGCCTGAATAGCGGGAGCGAGCAGTACTTC. The V gene is TRBV7-3, the J gene TRBJ2-7; 9 positions match TRBD2. The CDR3 extends over 13 amino acids. From germline, CDR1 is SGHTA and CDR2 FQGTGA. V lost 5 bases and J lost 6; bases outside the gene matches: 5. The entire variable domain, with the rest obtained from reference TRBV7-3 and TRBJ2-7, is as follows: GAGVSQTPSNKVTEKGKYVELRCDPISGHTALYWYRQSLGQGPEFLIYFQGTGAADDSGLPNDRFFAVRPEGSVSTLKIQRTERGDSAVYLCASSLNSGSEQYFGPGTRLTVT.

This clonotype appeared a few times. The J gene is TRBJ2-7, the V gene TRBV20-1, with a possible D match to TRBD1 (6 bases). The germline V gene has CDR1 DFQATT and CDR2 SNEGSKA (reference sequence). The V end was cut by 5 bases, the J end by 2 bases, with 16 bases between. The CDR3 runs 14 residues. The CDR3 nucleotides are TGCAGTGCTCCGGACAGCGGAAGCCCCTACGAGCAGTACTTC. Protein sequence: CSAPDSGSPYEQYF.

The chain recombines TRBV6-6 with TRBJ2-7; 8 bases are shared with TRBD2. The CDR3 contains 17 residues. Germline V gives CDR1 MNHNY, CDR2 SVGAGI (reference sequence). V lost 6 bases and J lost 0; bases outside the gene matches: 13. The CDR3 region is CASRPRVRAGVSYEQYF. The CDR3 coding sequence is TGTGCCAGCAGGCCCCGCGTGCGAGCGGGAGTCTCCTACGAGCAGTACTTC.

This clonotype was picked up a small number of times. The V and J genes are TRBV20-1 and TRBJ2-1; 14 bases agree with TRBD2. Germline V gene lookup returns CDR1 DFQATT and CDR2 SNEGSKA (reference sequence). This CDR3 is 13 amino acids long. Unmatched junction bases numbered 5, after V lost 6 bases and J lost 10 bases. In nucleotides, the CDR3 is TGCAGTGCCGCGGGACTAGCGGGAGTCGAGCAGTTCTTC. This translates into CSAAGLAGVEQFF.

The J gene is TRBJ1-5, the V gene TRBV24-1, with D maybe TRBD1 (5 bases). This CDR3 spans 13 amino acids. Germline values: CDR1 KGHDR, CDR2 SFDVKD. V was trimmed by 4 bases and J by 5 bases, leaving 8 bases between them. CDR3 nucleotide sequence: TGTGCCACCAGTGAATCAGGGCATCAGCCCCAGCATTTT. As protein: CATSESGHQPQHF.

This clonotype was detected only a few times. CDR3 bases: TGTGCCAGCATTATGACAGGGGGCACTGAAGCTTTCTTT. Residues: CASIMTGGTEAFF. The chain joins TRBV27 to TRBJ1-1, with TRBD1 matching over 9 bases. Germline-derived CDR1 and CDR2 are MNHEY and SMNVEV (reference sequence). The CDR3 loop spans 13 amino acids. With V trimmed by 7 bases and J by 4 bases, 4 bases remained unmatched.

With respect to this clonotype: This CDR3 is missing its conserved last phenylalanine or tryptophan, likely due to a read error. V is TRBV7-9 and J is TRBJ1-6; no definite D call. Per the germline V gene, CDR1 is SEHNR and CDR2 is FQNEAQ (reference sequence). CDR3 size: 16 residues. V was shortened by 4 bases and J by 5 bases, with 15 bases between the two germline ends. CDR3 protein: CASSSTLGAHNSPLHY. The CDR3 nucleotides are TGTGCCAGCAGCTCGACACTAGGAGCCCATAATTCACCCCTCCACTAT.

This chain uses TRBV10-3 with TRBJ2-2, with TRBD1 matching over 10 bases. Losses at the gene ends were 6 bases for V and 1 base for J; bases not matched to a gene: 2. This CDR3 is built from 15 residues. The germline V gene has CDR1 ENHRY and CDR2 SYGVKD. CDR3 bases: TGTGCCATCAGGGGACAGGGGAGGAACACCGGGGAGCTGTTTTTT. This translates into CAIRGQGRNTGELFF.

The chain employs TRBV14 and TRBJ2-4, with TRBD1 as a possible D gene (5 bases). Germline V lookup: CDR1 SGHDN, CDR2 FVKESK. V was trimmed by 4 bases and J by 8 bases, leaving 12 bases between them. The CDR3 consists of 13 residues. For the CDR3, the DNA is TGTGCCAGCAGCCTTTGGGGCGCGGACATTCAGTACTTC. Encoded protein: CASSLWGADIQYF.

The chain couples TRBV18 to TRBJ1-5, with a weak D call TRBD1 (6 bases). V was clipped by 4 bases and J by 3 bases, with 10 bases between them. The CDR3 contains 14 residues. Germline lookup yields CDR1 KGHSH and CDR2 LQKENI. The CDR3 reads CASSQDRHNQPQHF. As DNA, the CDR3 is TGTGCCAGCTCACAGGACAGACACAATCAGCCCCAGCATTTT.

This chain connects TRBV2 to TRBJ1-3; D unclear. There are 15 residues in the CDR3. CDR1 is SNHLY, CDR2 FYNNEI, per germline. Trimming removed 2 bases from V and 4 bases from J, with 12 bases in between. CDR3 loop: CASSENNPIGNTIYF. The CDR3 DNA is TGTGCCAGCAGTGAAAACAACCCGATCGGAAACACCATATATTTT. The whole variable domain, filled in from reference TRBV2 and TRBJ1-3, reads EPEVTQTPSHQVTQMGQEVILRCVPISNHLYFYWYRQILGQKVEFLVSFYNNEISEKSEIFDDQFSVERPDGSNFTLKIRSTKLEDSAMYFCASSENNPIGNTIYFGEGSWLTVV.

The CDR3 region is CASSQAPIGTDTQYF. The CDR3 DNA sequence: TGCGCCAGCAGCCAAGCACCTATAGGCACAGATACGCAGTATTTT. The rearrangement joins TRBV4-3 to TRBJ2-3; no firm D call. V was cut by 1 base and J by 1 base, with 9 bases left in between. Per the germline V gene, CDR1 is LGHNA and CDR2 is YSLEER. The length of the CDR3 is 15 residues.

J is TRBJ2-1 and V is TRBV11-2; unclear D gene. Germline V gene lookup returns CDR1 SGHAT and CDR2 FQNNGV. The V and J ends lost 2 bases and 1 base respectively, with 15 bases between them. This CDR3 is 17 amino acids long. This CDR3 reads CASSLFAGEPSYNEQFF. In nucleotides, the CDR3 is TGTGCCAGCAGCTTATTCGCTGGGGAACCATCCTACAATGAGCAGTTCTTC. The full variable domain, in which reference TRBV11-2 and TRBJ2-1 provide the parts outside the CDR3, is EAGVAQSPRYKIIEKRQSVAFWCNPISGHATLYWYQQILGQGPKLLIQFQNNGVVDDSQLPKDRFSAERLKGVDSTLKIQPAKLEDSAVYLCASSLFAGEPSYNEQFFGPGTRLTVL.

This clonotype was seen ten or more times. The chain recombines TRBV7-2 with TRBJ2-7; D is perhaps TRBD2 (6 bases). Per the germline V gene, CDR1 is SGHTA and CDR2 is FQGNSA. The V gene lost 5 bases and the J gene lost 2 bases, with 10 bases spanning the gap. The CDR3 spans 13 residues. The DNA for the CDR3 is TGTGCCAGCAGCGGCGGGACCGCCTACGAGCAGTACTTC. It codes for CASSGGTAYEQYF.

The chain carries TRBV12-3 or TRBV12-4 and TRBJ1-6; 7 bases are a match to TRBD1. This CDR3 has 13 residues. V shed 7 bases, J shed 10 bases, and the junction held 7 bases outside the gene matches. The CDR3 is CASKQQGNSPLHF. The CDR3 DNA sequence: TGTGCCAGCAAACAACAGGGGAACTCACCCCTCCACTTT.

V and J are TRBV19 and TRBJ2-1; D unresolved. The CDR3 is made up of 12 amino acids. The germline CDR1 and CDR2 sequences are LNHDA and SQIVND (reference sequence). Trimming took off 6 bases at V and 4 bases at J, with 7 bases between the two ends. CDR3: CASRTYYNEQFF. The DNA of the CDR3 is TGTGCCAGTAGGACTTATTACAATGAGCAGTTCTTC.

V usage is TRBV7-9 and J usage is TRBJ1-5; tentatively, D is TRBD1 (6 bases). V was shortened by 5 bases and J by 1 base, with 15 bases between the two germline ends. The CDR3 covers 16 residues. Germline CDR1 reads SEHNR; CDR2 reads FQNEAQ (reference sequence). CDR3 sequence reads: CASSDYRAGSNQPQHF. CDR3 bases: TGTGCCAGCAGCGACTACAGGGCTGGGAGCAATCAGCCCCAGCATTTT.

Written as DNA, the CDR3 is TGTGCCAGCAGTACCGCCGGAGGGAGGTACTACAATGAGCAGTTCTTC. Protein product: CASSTAGGRYYNEQFF. The gene calls are TRBV12-3 or TRBV12-4 and TRBJ2-1, with a possible D match to TRBD2 (6 bases). Between the trimmed V and J ends, which lost 5 bases and 3 bases, there was a span of 17 bases. The CDR3 extends over 16 amino acids.

The chain combines TRBV4-1 with TRBJ2-1, with 7 positions matching TRBD1. From germline, CDR1 is MGHRA and CDR2 YSYEKL. The junction had 5 bases not matched to a gene; V was cut back by 1 base and J by 5 bases. This CDR3 has 15 residues. This chain's CDR3 is CASSQVQGRNNEQFF. The CDR3 DNA sequence: TGCGCCAGCAGCCAAGTACAGGGGCGGAACAATGAGCAGTTCTTC.

V and J are TRBV6-5 and TRBJ1-1; D is perhaps TRBD1 (6 bases). The V gene lost 6 bases and the J gene lost 0 bases, with 17 bases spanning the gap. Germline values: CDR1 MNHEY, CDR2 SVGAGI. This CDR3 contains 16 residues. For the CDR3, the DNA is TGTGCCAGCAGCAGAGACAGGCTAGCATTGAACACTGAAGCTTTCTTT. Translation gives CASSRDRLALNTEAFF.

J is TRBJ2-1 and V is TRBV5-1; 14 bases agree with TRBD2. The CDR3 covers 16 residues. Germline values: CDR1 SGHRS, CDR2 YFSETQ. With 4 bases clipped from V and 9 bases from J, the junction kept 9 bases outside the gene matches. The CDR3 loop reads CASSTGLAGVLSEQFF. In nucleotides, the CDR3 is TGCGCCAGCAGCACGGGACTAGCGGGAGTATTGAGTGAGCAGTTCTTC.